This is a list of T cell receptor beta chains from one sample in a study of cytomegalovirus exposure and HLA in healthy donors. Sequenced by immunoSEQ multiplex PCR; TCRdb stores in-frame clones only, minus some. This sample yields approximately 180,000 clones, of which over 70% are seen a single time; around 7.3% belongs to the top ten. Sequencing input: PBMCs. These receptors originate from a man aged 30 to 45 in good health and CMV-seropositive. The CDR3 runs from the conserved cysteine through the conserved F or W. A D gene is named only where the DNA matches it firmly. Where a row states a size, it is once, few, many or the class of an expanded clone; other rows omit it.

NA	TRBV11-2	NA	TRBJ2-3	CAELGRRTDTQYF	TGTGCCGAATTGGGCCGACGCACAGATACGCAGTATTTT
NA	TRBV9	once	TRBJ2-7	CASSVGGDSPYEQYF	TGTGCCAGCAGCGTAGGGGGGGACTCCCCCTACGAGCAGTACTTC
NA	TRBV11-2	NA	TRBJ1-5	CASSLGALGPLGQPQHF	TGTGCCAGCAGCTTAGGGGCATTGGGGCCCCTGGGGCAGCCCCAGCATTTT
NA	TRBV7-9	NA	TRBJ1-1	CSSLDRDTEAFF	TGTTCCAGCCTAGACAGAGACACTGAAGCTTTCTTT
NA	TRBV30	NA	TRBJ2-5	CAWSVGPGLETQYF	TGTGCCTGGAGTGTAGGTCCAGGCCTAGAGACCCAGTACTTC
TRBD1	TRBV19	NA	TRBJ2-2	CASSIGQGASAGELFF	TGTGCCAGTAGTATCGGACAGGGGGCTAGTGCCGGGGAGCTGTTTTTT
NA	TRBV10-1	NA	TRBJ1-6	CASSEYMAPNSPLHF	TGCGCCAGCAGTGAATATATGGCTCCTAATTCACCCCTCCACTTT
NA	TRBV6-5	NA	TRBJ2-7	CASRSSGEQYF	TGTGCCAGCAGATCCTCGGGAGAGCAGTACTTC
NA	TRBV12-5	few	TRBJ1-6	CASGLVRAAGQNSPLHF	TGTGCTAGTGGTTTGGTAAGGGCGGCAGGGCAAAATTCACCCCTCCACTTT
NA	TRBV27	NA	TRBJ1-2	CASSSRSRGTYGYTF	TGTGCCAGCAGTTCTCGCTCTAGGGGTACCTATGGCTACACCTTC
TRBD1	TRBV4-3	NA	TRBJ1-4	CASSQEPRTGLNEKLFF	TGCGCCAGCAGCCAAGAACCGCGGACAGGGCTTAATGAAAAACTGTTTTTT
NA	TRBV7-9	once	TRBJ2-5	CASRGTDEETQYF	TGTGCCAGCAGGGGGACTGACGAAGAGACCCAGTACTTC
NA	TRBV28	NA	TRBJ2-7	CASTRGTYYEQYF	TGTGCCAGCACCCGGGGGACCTACTACGAGCAGTACTTC
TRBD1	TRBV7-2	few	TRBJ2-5	CASTKDRGVGHETQYF	TGTGCCAGCACCAAAGACAGGGGCGTAGGTCATGAGACCCAGTACTTC
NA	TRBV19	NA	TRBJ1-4	CASSINQGREKLFF	TGTGCCAGTAGTATAAACCAGGGTCGTGAAAAACTGTTTTTT
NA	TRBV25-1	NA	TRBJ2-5	CASSAGRVAETQYF	TGTGCCAGCAGTGCGGGCAGGGTGGCAGAGACCCAGTACTTC
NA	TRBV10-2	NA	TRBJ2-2	CASQTGDGVTGELFF	TGCGCCAGTCAAACAGGAGATGGGGTCACCGGGGAGCTGTTTTTT
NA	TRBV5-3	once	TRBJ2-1	CARSLGDGGLNNEQFF	TGTGCCAGAAGCTTGGGGGATGGGGGCTTGAACAATGAGCAGTTCTTC
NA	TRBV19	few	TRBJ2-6	CASKGLSGANVLTF	TGTGCCAGTAAAGGACTCTCTGGGGCCAACGTCCTGACTTTC
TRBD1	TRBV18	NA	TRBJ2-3	CASSLTARDRQTDTQYF	TGTGCCAGCTCACTAACAGCTCGGGACAGACAGACAGATACGCAGTATTTT
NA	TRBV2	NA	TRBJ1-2	CASSDAGGMGGGYTF	TGTGCCAGCAGTGACGCTGGCGGAATGGGGGGGGGCTACACCTTC
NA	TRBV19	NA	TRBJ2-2	CASSIEGRVNTGELFF	TGTGCCAGTAGTATAGAAGGCAGGGTGAACACCGGGGAGCTGTTTTTT
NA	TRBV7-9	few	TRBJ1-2	CASSLDYAYGYTF	TGTGCCAGCAGCTTAGACTACGCCTATGGCTACACCTTC
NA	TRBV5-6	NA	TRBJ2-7	CASSLGSDAYEQYF	TGTGCCAGCAGCTTGGGGAGCGACGCCTACGAGCAGTACTTC
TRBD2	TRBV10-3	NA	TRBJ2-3	CAISDPSGVADTQYF	TGTGCCATCAGTGACCCTAGCGGGGTGGCAGATACGCAGTATTTT
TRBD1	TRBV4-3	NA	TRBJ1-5	CASSQGQGQPQHF	TGCGCCAGCAGCCAAGGACAGGGACAGCCCCAGCATTTT
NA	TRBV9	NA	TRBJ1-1	CASSLQVNTEAFF	TGTGCCAGCAGCCTTCAGGTGAACACTGAAGCTTTCTTT